Sequencing of this T cell receptor beta chain was carried out in a study of blood T cell repertoires in COVID-19. Whole-study context: The study drew acute and convalescent COVID-19 samples from the United States, Italy and Spain. T cells, B-cell-depleted T cells, or PBMCs supplied cDNA or gDNA.

Seattle patients were enrolled during active infection and followed longitudinally. Per the original data handling: Amplification of reference gene primers was used by the study to estimate nucleated cell counts. The repertoire was sequenced with immunoSEQ multiplex PCR; TCRdb's copy has only in-frame clones and lacks some. Clone size and the V and J calls come from that table; the DNA yielded D and trimming. Of 150,000 to 250,000 clones listed, around 79% are singletons. The sequenced material came from peripheral blood. This receptor was taken from a woman aged 40 to 49 with COVID-19, enrolled during active disease.

CDR3 DNA sequence: TGTGCCAGCAGTTCCCCGCGGGATTTGTACGAGCAGTACTTC. This codes for CASSSPRDLYEQYF. V gene TRBV6-5 combines with J gene TRBJ2-7; TRBD2 might be the D (6 bases). Deletions cut 4 bases from V and 4 bases from J, with 14 bases between. The CDR3 consists of 14 residues. Germline-derived CDR1 and CDR2 are MNHEY and SVGAGI.